These 6 T cell receptor beta chains came from one sample sequenced in a study of blood T cell repertoires in COVID-19. Measured with immunoSEQ multiplex PCR; TCRdb has only the in-frame clones, and not every one. Of about 110,000 clones listed, roughly four fifths were seen once; the top ten hold 15% to 17%. The sample consisted of peripheral blood. These receptors originate from a woman of 80 years or more with acute or convalescent COVID-19.

The V call is TRBV14, the J call TRBJ1-4; TRBD1 agrees at 9 bases. CDR3 length equals 17 residues. Germline-derived CDR1 and CDR2 are SGHDN and FVKESK. J lost 4 bases, V lost 4 bases, and 10 bases had no gene match. CDR3 region: CASSRLGTGIDNEKLFF. The CDR3 DNA sequence: TGTGCCAGCAGCCGCCTCGGGACAGGGATCGATAATGAAAAACTGTTTTTT. The entire variable domain, with the rest obtained from reference TRBV14 and TRBJ1-4, is as follows: EAGVTQFPSHSVIEKGQTVTLRCDPISGHDNLYWYRRVMGKEIKFLLHFVKESKQDESGMPNNRFLAERTGGTYSTLKVQPAELEDSGVYFCASSRLGTGIDNEKLFFGSGTQLSVL.

DNA for the CDR3: TGTGCCAGCAGCATCGACAGAAGGGAGCAGTTCTTC. It yields the protein CASSIDRREQFF. V usage is TRBV5-6 and J usage is TRBJ2-1, with a weak D call TRBD1 (5 bases). The CDR3 loop spans 12 amino acids. V shed 4 bases and J shed 10 bases, with 12 bases lying between them. Germline assignment: CDR1 SGHDT and CDR2 YYEEEE.

This clone was found once. The chain combines TRBV10-1 with TRBJ2-1; D gene ambiguous. Germline V gives CDR1 WNHNN, CDR2 SYGVQD (reference sequence). Trimming left V 0 bases short and J 9 bases short, with 6 bases between. The CDR3 extends over 12 amino acids. Here the CDR3 reads CASSESSGEQFF. The CDR3, as DNA: TGCGCCAGCAGTGAGTCGTCGGGTGAGCAGTTCTTC.

The rearrangement uses TRBV28 and TRBJ1-1; 10 bases match TRBD1. Looked up from germline, CDR1 is MDHEN and CDR2 is SYDVKM. CDR3 length: 15 residues. The ends lost 5 bases at V and 1 base at J; junction bases unmatched: 4. The CDR3 loop is CASSTRTGGNTEAFF. Here the CDR3 DNA reads TGTGCCAGCAGTACTAGGACAGGGGGGAACACTGAAGCTTTCTTT.

J is TRBJ2-1 and V is TRBV4-1, with D uncertain. V lost 3 bases, J lost 6 bases, and 12 bases lay in between. Germline values: CDR1 MGHRA, CDR2 YSYEKL. The CDR3 has 14 amino acids. The CDR3, as DNA: TGCGCCAGCAGCCACCCTAGGAGTGTCAATGAGCAGTTCTTC. It is translated as CASSHPRSVNEQFF.

The rearrangement joins TRBV3-1 (or the pseudogene TRBV3-2) to TRBJ1-6; perhaps TRBD1 as D (5 bases). Germline CDR1 LGHDT, CDR2 YNNKEL (reference sequence). V was clipped by 1 base and J by 13 bases, with 17 bases between them. CDR3 length equals 15 residues. The CDR3 protein is CASSQGDSSPAPLHF. CDR3 DNA: TGTGCCAGCAGCCAAGGCGACAGCTCGCCTGCTCCCCTCCACTTT.